This T cell receptor beta chain derives from a study of shared clonotypes between healthy human individuals. Findings of the study overall: Only blood was sampled, and tissue TCR repertoires likely differ from blood ones. In having few donors, the study represented limited genetic and exposure-history diversity.

As to this clone: Its cognate antigen is unknown. Other DNA sequences of this sample code for an identical CDR3.

Losses at the gene ends were 2 bases for V and 5 bases for J; bases not matched to a gene: 0. The CDR3 extends over 13 amino acids. Germline CDR1 reads SGHTA; CDR2 reads FQGNSA. Sequencing was performed on unsorted PBMC DNA using ten immunoSEQ deep assay plates. Produced via immunoSEQ multiplex PCR; TCRdb's table is partial and in-frame only. The sample lists about 490,000 clones; about 85% were seen once. The J gene is TRBJ1-5, the V gene TRBV7-2, with 7 bases fitting TRBD1. This sequence originates from a woman in her forties in good health. Some clones in this sample may be carry-over from other donors' samples. Sequencing was carried out using PBMCs. This chain's CDR3 is CASSLQGDQPQHF. CDR3 DNA sequence: TGTGCCAGCAGCTTACAGGGGGATCAGCCCCAGCATTTT.